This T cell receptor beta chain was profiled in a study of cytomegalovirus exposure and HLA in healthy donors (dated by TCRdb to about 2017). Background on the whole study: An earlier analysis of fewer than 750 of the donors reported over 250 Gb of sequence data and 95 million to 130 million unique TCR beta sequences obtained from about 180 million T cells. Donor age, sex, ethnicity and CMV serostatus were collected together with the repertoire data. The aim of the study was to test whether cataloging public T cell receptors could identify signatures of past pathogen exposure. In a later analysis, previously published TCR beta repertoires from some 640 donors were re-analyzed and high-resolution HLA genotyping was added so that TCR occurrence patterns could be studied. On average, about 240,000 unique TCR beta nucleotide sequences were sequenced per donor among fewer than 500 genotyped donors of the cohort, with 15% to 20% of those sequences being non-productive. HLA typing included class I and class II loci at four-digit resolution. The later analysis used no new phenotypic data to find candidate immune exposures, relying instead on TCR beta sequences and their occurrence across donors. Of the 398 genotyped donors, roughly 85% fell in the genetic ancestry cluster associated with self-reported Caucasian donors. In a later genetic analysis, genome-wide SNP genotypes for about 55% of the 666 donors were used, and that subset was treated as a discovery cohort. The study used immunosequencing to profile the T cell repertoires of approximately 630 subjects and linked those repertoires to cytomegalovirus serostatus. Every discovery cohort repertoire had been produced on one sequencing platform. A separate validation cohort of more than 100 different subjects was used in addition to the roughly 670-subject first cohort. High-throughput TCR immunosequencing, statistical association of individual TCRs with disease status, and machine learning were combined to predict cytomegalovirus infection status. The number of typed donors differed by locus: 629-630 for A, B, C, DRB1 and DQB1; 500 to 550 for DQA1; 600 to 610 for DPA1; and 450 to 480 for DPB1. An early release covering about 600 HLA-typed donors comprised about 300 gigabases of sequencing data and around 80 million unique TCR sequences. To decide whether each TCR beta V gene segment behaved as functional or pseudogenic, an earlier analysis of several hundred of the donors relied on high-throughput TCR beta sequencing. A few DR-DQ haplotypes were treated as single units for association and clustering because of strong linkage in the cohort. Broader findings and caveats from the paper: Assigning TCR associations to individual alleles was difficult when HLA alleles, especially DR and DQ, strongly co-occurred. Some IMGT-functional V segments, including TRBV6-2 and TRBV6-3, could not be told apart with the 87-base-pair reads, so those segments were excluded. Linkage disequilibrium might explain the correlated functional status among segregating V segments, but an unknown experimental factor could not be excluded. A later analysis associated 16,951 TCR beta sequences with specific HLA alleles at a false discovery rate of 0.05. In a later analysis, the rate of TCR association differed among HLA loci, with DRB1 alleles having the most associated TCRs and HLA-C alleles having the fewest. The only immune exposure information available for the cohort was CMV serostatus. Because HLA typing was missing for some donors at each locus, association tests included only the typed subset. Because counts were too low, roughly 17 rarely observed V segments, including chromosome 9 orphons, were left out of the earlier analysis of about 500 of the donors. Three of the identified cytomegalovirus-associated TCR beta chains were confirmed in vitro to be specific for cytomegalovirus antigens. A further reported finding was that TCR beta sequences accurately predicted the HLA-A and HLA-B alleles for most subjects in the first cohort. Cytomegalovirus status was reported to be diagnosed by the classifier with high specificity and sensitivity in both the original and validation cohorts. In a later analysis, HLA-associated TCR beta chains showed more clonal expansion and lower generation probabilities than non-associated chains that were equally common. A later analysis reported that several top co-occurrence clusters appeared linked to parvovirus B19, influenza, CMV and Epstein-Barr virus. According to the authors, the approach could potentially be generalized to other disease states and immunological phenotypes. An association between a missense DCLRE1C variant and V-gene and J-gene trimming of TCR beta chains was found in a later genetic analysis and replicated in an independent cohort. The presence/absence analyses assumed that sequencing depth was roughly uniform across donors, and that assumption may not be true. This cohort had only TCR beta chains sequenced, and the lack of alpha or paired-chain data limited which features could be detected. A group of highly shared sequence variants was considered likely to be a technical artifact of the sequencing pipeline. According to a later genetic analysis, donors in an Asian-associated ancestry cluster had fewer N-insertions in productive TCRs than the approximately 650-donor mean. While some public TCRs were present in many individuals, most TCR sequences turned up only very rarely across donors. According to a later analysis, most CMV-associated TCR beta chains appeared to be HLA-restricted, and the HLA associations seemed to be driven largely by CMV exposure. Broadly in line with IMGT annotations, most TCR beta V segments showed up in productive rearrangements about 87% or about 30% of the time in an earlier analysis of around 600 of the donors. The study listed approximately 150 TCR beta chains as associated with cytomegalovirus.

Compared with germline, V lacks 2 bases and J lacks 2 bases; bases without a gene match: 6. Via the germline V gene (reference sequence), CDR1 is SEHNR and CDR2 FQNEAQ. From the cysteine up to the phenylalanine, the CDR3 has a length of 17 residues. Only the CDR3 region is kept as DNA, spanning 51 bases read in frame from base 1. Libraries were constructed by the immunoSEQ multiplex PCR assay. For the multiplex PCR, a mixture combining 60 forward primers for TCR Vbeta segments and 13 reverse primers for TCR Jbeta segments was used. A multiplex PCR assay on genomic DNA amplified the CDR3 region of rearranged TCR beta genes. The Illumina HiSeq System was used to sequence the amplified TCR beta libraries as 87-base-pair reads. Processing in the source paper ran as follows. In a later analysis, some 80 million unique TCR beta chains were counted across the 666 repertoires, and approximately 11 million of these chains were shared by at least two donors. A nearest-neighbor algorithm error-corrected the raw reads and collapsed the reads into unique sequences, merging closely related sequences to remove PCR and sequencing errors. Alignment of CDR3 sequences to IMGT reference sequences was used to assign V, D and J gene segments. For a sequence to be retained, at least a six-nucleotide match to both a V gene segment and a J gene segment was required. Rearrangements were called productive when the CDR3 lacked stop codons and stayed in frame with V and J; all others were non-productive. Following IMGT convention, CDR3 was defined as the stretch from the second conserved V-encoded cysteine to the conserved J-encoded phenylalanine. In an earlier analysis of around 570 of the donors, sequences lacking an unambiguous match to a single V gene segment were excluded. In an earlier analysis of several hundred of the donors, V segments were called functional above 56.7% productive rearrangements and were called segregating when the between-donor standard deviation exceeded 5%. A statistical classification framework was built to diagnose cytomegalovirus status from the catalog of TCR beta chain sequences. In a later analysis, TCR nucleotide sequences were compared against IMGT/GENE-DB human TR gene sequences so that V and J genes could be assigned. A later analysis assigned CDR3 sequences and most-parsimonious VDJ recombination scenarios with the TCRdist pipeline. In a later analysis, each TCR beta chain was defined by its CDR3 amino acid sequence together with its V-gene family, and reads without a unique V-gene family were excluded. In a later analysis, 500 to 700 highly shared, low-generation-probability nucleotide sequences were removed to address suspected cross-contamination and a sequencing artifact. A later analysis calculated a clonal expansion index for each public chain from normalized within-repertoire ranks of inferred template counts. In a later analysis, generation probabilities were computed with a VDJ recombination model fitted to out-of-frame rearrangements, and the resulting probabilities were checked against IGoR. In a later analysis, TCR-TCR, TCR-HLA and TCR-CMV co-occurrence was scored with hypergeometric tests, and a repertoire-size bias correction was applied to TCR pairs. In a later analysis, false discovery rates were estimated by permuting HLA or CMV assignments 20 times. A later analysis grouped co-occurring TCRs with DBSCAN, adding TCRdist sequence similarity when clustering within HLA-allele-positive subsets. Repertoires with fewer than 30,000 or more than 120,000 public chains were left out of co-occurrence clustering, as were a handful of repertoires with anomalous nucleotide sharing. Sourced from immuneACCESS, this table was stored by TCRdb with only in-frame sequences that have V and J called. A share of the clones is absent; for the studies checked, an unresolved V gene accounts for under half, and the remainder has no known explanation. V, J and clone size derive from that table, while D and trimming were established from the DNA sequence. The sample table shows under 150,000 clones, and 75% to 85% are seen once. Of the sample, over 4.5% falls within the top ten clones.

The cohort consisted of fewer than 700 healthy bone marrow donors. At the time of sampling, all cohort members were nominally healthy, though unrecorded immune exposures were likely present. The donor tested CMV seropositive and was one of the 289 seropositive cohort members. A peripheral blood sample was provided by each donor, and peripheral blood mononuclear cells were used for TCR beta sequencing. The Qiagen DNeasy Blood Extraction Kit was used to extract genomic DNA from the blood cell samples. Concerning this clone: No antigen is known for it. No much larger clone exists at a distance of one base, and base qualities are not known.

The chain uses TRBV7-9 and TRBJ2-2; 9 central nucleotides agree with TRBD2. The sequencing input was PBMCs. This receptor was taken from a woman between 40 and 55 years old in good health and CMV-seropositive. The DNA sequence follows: TGTGCCAGCAGCTTAAGGAGCGGGGGGCCCAACACCGGGGAGCTGTTTTTT. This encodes CASSLRSGGPNTGELFF.